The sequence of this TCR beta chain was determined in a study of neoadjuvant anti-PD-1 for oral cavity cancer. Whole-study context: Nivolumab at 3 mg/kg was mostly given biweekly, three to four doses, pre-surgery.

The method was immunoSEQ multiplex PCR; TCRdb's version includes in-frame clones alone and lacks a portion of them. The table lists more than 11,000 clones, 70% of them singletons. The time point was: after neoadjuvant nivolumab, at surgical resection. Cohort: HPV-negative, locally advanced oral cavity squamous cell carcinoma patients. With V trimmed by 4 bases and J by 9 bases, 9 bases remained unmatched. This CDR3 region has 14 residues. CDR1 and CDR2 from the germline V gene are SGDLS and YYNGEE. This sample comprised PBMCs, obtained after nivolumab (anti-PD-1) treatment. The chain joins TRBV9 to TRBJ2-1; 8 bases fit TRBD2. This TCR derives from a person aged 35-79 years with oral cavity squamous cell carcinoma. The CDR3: CASSLSGDRGEQFF. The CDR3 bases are TGTGCCAGCAGCCTTAGCGGGGACCGGGGTGAGCAGTTCTTC.